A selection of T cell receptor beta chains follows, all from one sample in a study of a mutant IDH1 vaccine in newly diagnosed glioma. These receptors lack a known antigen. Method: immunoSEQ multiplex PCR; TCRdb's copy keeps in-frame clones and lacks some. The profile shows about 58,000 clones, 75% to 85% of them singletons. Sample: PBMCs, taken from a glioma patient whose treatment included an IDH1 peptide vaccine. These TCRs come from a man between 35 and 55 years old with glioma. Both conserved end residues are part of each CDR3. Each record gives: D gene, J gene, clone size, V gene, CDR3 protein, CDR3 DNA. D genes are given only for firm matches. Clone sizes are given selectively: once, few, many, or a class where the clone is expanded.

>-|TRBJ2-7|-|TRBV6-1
CASSIHTYEQYF
TGTGCCAGCAGTATACACACCTACGAGCAGTACTTC
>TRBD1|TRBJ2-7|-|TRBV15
CATSRPGTGVYEQYF
TGTGCCACCAGCAGACCCGGGACAGGAGTCTACGAGCAGTACTTC
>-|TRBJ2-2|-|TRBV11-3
CASSSRDKNTGELFF
TGTGCCAGCAGCTCTCGGGACAAAAACACCGGGGAGCTGTTTTTT
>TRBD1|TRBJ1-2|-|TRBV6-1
CASSEGPGQGLGYTF
TGTGCCAGCAGTGAAGGCCCGGGACAGGGACTTGGCTACACCTTC
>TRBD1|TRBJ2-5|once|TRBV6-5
CASSLTGTGVETQYF
TGTGCCAGCAGTCTAACCGGGACAGGGGTTGAGACCCAGTACTTC
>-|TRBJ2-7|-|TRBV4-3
CASSQVLGGSYEQYF
TGCGCCAGCAGCCAAGTACTCGGCGGCTCCTACGAGCAGTACTTC
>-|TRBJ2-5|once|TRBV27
CASRDSARGTQYF
TGTGCCAGCAGAGATTCGGCCAGGGGGACCCAGTACTTC
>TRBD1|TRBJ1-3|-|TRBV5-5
CASSLGQGRGNTIYF
TGTGCCAGCAGCTTGGGACAGGGGCGAGGAAACACCATATATTTT
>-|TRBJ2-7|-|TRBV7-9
CASSLWVGGGGGYEQYF
TGTGCCAGCAGCTTATGGGTGGGAGGGGGTGGCGGCTACGAGCAGTACTTC
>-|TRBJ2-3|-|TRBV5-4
CASSGGRGTDTQYF
TGTGCCAGCAGCGGGGGACGGGGCACAGATACGCAGTATTTT
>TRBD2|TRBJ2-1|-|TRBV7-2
CASSLKLAGGPDEQFF
TGTGCCAGCAGCTTGAAACTAGCGGGGGGGCCGGATGAGCAGTTCTTC
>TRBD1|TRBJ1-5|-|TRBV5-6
CASSSGTGVRNQPQHF
TGTGCCAGCAGCTCCGGGACAGGGGTACGCAATCAGCCCCAGCATTTT
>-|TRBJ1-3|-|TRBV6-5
CASRPRSSGNTIYF
TGTGCCAGCAGACCGAGAAGCTCTGGAAACACCATATATTTT
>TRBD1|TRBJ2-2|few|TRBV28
CASSYWAGGTGELFF
TGTGCCAGCAGTTACTGGGCAGGGGGCACCGGGGAGCTGTTTTTT
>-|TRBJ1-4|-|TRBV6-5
CASRAKWATNEKLFF
TGTGCCAGCAGGGCCAAGTGGGCAACTAATGAAAAACTGTTTTTT
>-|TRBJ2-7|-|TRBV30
CAWTRGYEQYF
TGTGCCTGGACGAGGGGCTACGAGCAGTACTTC
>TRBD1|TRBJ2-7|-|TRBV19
CASKGTGSSYEQYF
TGTGCCAGTAAAGGGACAGGGAGCTCCTACGAGCAGTACTTC
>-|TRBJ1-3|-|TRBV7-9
CASSLQADSGNTIYF
TGTGCCAGCAGCCTCCAGGCAGACTCTGGAAACACCATATATTTT
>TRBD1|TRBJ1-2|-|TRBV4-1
CASSQEEGRGAYGYTF
TGCGCCAGCAGCCAAGAGGAGGGCAGGGGGGCCTATGGCTACACCTTC
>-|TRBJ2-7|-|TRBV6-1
CASSEALGGIRVRLYEQYF
TGTGCCAGCAGTGAAGCGCTTGGGGGGATACGGGTCAGGCTCTACGAGCAGTACTTC
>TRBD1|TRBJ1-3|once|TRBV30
CAWRIQGATGNTIYF
TGTGCCTGGAGGATTCAGGGGGCAACTGGAAACACCATATATTTT
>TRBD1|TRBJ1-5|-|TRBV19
CASISTGEQYLSNQPQHF
TGTGCCAGTATAAGTACAGGGGAACAATATTTGAGCAATCAGCCCCAGCATTTT
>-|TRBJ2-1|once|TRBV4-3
CASSYGLYNEQFF
TGCGCCAGCAGTTATGGCTTATACAATGAGCAGTTCTTC
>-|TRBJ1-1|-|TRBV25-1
CASSEYLGQRAFF
TGTGCCAGCAGTGAATATTTAGGGCAGAGAGCTTTCTTT
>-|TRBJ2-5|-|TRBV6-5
CASSLTAGLQETQYF
TGTGCCAGCTCACTAACGGCAGGGCTCCAAGAGACCCAGTACTTC
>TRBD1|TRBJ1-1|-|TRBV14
CASSWTGNTEAFF
TGTGCCAGCTCTTGGACAGGGAACACTGAAGCTTTCTTT
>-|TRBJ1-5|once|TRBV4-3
CASSQVKNRDNQPQHF
TGCGCCAGCAGCCAAGTAAAAAACAGGGACAATCAGCCCCAGCATTTT
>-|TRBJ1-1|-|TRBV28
CASSLLGVNEAFF
TGTGCCAGCAGTTTATTGGGGGTAAATGAGGCTTTCTTT
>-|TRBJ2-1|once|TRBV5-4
CASSPTRHSGRYNEQFF
TGTGCCAGCAGCCCGACCAGACATAGCGGCCGATACAATGAGCAGTTCTTC
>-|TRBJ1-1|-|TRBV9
CASSERGRSNTEAFF
TGTGCCAGCAGCGAGAGAGGACGGTCGAACACTGAAGCTTTCTTT
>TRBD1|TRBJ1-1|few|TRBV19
CASHDTRGTMNTEAFF
TGTGCCAGCCACGATACCAGGGGGACCATGAACACTGAAGCTTTCTTT
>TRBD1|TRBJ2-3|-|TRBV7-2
CASSRTGGWTDTQYF
TGTGCCAGCAGCCGAACAGGGGGCTGGACAGATACGCAGTATTTT
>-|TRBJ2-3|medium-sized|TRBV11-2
CASSPKWLSTDTQYF
TGTGCCAGCAGCCCTAAATGGCTAAGCACAGATACGCAGTATTTT
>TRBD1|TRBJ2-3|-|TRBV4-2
CASSQDKGQGGTDTQYF
TGTGCCAGCAGCCAAGATAAGGGACAGGGGGGAACAGATACGCAGTATTTT
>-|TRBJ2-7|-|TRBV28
CASSKRHNYEQYF
TGTGCCAGCAGTAAACGACACAACTACGAGCAGTACTTC
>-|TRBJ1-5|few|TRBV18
CASSRPPDQPQHF
TGTGCCAGCTCACGCCCCCCCGATCAGCCCCAGCATTTT
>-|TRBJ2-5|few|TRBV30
CAWRGQETQYF
TGTGCCTGGAGAGGGCAGGAGACCCAGTACTTC
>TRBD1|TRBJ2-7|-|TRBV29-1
CSVNIPGTGYHEQYF
TGCAGCGTCAACATCCCCGGGACAGGGTATCACGAGCAGTACTTC
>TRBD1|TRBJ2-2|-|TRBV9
CASSAGRGLNTGELFF
TGTGCCAGCAGCGCCGGCAGGGGGTTGAACACCGGGGAGCTGTTTTTT
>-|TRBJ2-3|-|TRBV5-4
CASSYDTDTQYF
TGTGCCAGCAGCTATGACACAGATACGCAGTATTTT
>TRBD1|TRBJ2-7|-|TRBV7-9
CASSLGTGLDYEQYF
TGTGCCAGCAGCTTAGGGACAGGGTTGGACTACGAGCAGTACTTC